One and the same sample provided the 27 T cell receptor beta chains below, sequenced in a study of vaccination and CD4 T cells after COVID-19. What these receptors recognize is not known. As for treatment: roughly nine-day PBMC culture with coronavirus spike peptide pools or control peptides (ViraFEST assay). An Oncomine TCR Beta short-read assay was used to sequence the DNA from cultured CD4+ T cells. TCRdb analysed the PCR reads with MiXCR anew, one entry per CDR3 protein. The table shows about 16,000 distinct CDR3 sequences, with 35% to 45% occurring only once. The sample consisted of CD4+ T cells from blood, cultured in vitro, taken before SARS-CoV-2 vaccination. All receptors come from a human donor who received a COVID-19 vaccine.

The CDR3 is CSANVGGLVPTEAFF. In DNA, the CDR3 is TGCAGTGCTAATGTGGGGGGGCTTGTCCCCACTGAAGCTTTCTTT. The rearrangement joins TRBV20-1 to TRBJ1-1; tentatively, D is TRBD1 (6 bases). Germline-derived CDR1 and CDR2 are DFQATT and SNEGSKA (reference sequence). CDR3 length: 15 amino acids. The V and J ends lost 4 bases and 4 bases respectively, with 19 bases between them.

J is TRBJ1-2 and V is TRBV20-1; a possible D gene is TRBD1 (6 bases). The V end lost 4 bases, the J end lost 8 bases, and 23 bases lay between the germline ends. The CDR3 spans 15 residues. Germline values: CDR1 DFQATT, CDR2 SNEGSKA (reference sequence). The CDR3 DNA is TGCAGTGCTATCATCTATGGGATAGGGGGGCGCGGCTACACCTTC. It is translated as CSAIIYGIGGRGYTF.

This clonotype has just a few counts. The gene calls are TRBV30 and TRBJ2-5; a possible D gene is TRBD2 (6 bases). Trimming pared 4 bases from V and 1 base from J, leaving 10 bases between. Per germline, CDR1 GTSNPN and CDR2 SVGIG (reference sequence). The CDR3 contains 13 residues. The chain's CDR3 is CAWTAGLQETQYF. CDR3 sequence (DNA): TGTGCCTGGACAGCGGGCCTCCAAGAGACCCAGTACTTC.

The rearrangement joins TRBV28 to TRBJ1-5; D might be TRBD1 (6 bases). V lost 8 bases and J 4 bases, leaving 21 bases between the germline ends. Germline V gene lookup returns CDR1 MDHEN and CDR2 SYDVKM. CDR3 size: 16 residues. The CDR3 region is CASELFLTGDNQPQHF. CDR3 nucleotides: TGTGCCAGCGAACTCTTTTTGACAGGCGATAATCAGCCCCAGCATTTT.

The V call is TRBV5-4, the J call TRBJ2-1; D is possibly TRBD1 (7 bases). The CDR3 sequence is 14 residues long. Germline V gene sequence: CDR1 SGHNT, CDR2 YYREEE (reference sequence). Trimming left V 4 bases short and J 3 bases short, with 11 bases between. CDR3 bases: TGTGCCAGCAGCGCGGGACAGAGCTACAATGAGCAGTTCTTC. Protein product: CASSAGQSYNEQFF. Supplemented by reference TRBV5-4 and TRBJ2-1, the full variable domain reads ETGVTQSPTHLIKTRGQQVTLRCSSQSGHNTVSWYQQALGQGPQFIFQYYREEENGRGNFPPRFSGLQFPNYSSELNVNALELDDSALYLCASSAGQSYNEQFFGPGTRLTVL.

There are a few counts of this clonotype. The chain uses TRBV20-1 and TRBJ2-7, with D possibly matching TRBD1 (6 bases). CDR3 size: 12 residues. The V gene lost 7 bases and the J gene lost 6 bases, with 16 bases spanning the gap. CDR1 is DFQATT and CDR2 is SNEGSKA in the germline V gene (reference sequence). The CDR3 DNA reads as TGCAGTGTTCGACGGGCAGGGGTCGAGCAGTACTTC. Its translation: CSVRRAGVEQYF.

The J gene is TRBJ2-5, the V gene TRBV2; D tentatively reads TRBD1 or TRBD2 (5 bases each). Trimming pared 6 bases from V and 4 bases from J, leaving 18 bases between. The V gene's germline CDR1 is SNHLY and CDR2 FYNNEI. The CDR3 contains 15 residues. DNA of the CDR3: TGTGCCAGCAGAGAAAGTGGGGGTCTACCAGAGACCCAGTACTTC. As protein: CASRESGGLPETQYF.

The chain carries TRBV24-1 and TRBJ1-5, with 9 bases lining up with TRBD1. The CDR3 is 15 residues long. The germline V gene has CDR1 KGHDR and CDR2 SFDVKD. Trimming took 5 bases from V and 3 from J; bases not matched to a gene: 4. The CDR3 nucleotides read TGTGCCACCAGTGCAGGACAGGGGATCAATCAGCCCCAGCATTTT. Translating gives CATSAGQGINQPQHF.

The chain employs TRBV12-3 or TRBV12-4 and TRBJ2-3; D is uncertain. The CDR3 loop spans 14 amino acids. V was trimmed by 6 bases and J by 3 bases, leaving 13 bases between them. CDR3 region: CASSGGRITDTQYF. The CDR3 nucleotides are TGTGCCAGCAGCGGTGGCAGGATTACAGATACGCAGTATTTT.

This clonotype has more than one count but fewer than ten. The J gene is TRBJ1-1, the V gene TRBV5-1, with a tentative D call TRBD1 (5 bases). The germline gives CDR1 SGHRS, CDR2 YFSETQ. This CDR3 region has 15 residues. V lost 4 bases, J lost 5 bases, and 18 bases lay in between. CDR3 DNA sequence: TGCGCCAGCAGCACCTCTTCAGGGTGGAAAACTGAAGCTTTCTTT. Its translation is CASSTSSGWKTEAFF.

This clonotype was detected only a few times. The chain is built from TRBV7-9 and TRBJ1-4; the D gene is possibly TRBD1 (6 bases). Trimming took 2 bases from V and 6 from J, leaving 13 bases between them. From germline, CDR1 is SEHNR and CDR2 FQNEAQ (reference sequence). The CDR3 is 15 residues long. For the CDR3, the DNA is TGTGCCAGCAGCTTATATGGGGGCCCGGATGAAAAACTGTTTTTT. Translating gives CASSLYGGPDEKLFF.

The J gene is TRBJ2-7, the V gene TRBV9; D remains ambiguous. Germline CDR1 is SGDLS and CDR2 is YYNGEE. The CDR3 totals 14 residues. With 1 base removed from V and 0 bases from J, the gap between germline ends came to 8 bases. The CDR3 DNA reads as TGTGCCAGCAGCGTAACCCAAATCTCCTACGAGCAGTACTTC. Translation: CASSVTQISYEQYF.

This clonotype has a handful of counts. The chain employs TRBV10-1 and TRBJ1-5, with D possibly being TRBD1 (5 bases). This CDR3 comprises 15 residues. With 2 bases removed from V and 7 bases from J, the gap between germline ends came to 15 bases. CDR1 is WNHNN, CDR2 SYGVQD, per germline (reference sequence). The CDR3 reads CASSEGGAVNQPQHF. CDR3 in DNA: TGCGCCAGCAGTGAGGGGGGAGCCGTAAACCAGCCCCAGCATTTT.

The J gene is TRBJ2-7, the V gene TRBV6-2 or TRBV6-3, with no clear D. The CDR3 runs to 12 residues. Trimming cost V 6 bases and J 0 bases, with 6 bases left between them. Germline CDR1 MNHEY, CDR2 SVGEGT. In DNA form, the CDR3 reads TGTGCCAGCAGCGTCAGCTCCTACGAGCAGTACTTC. Translating gives CASSVSSYEQYF.

This chain uses TRBV29-1 with TRBJ2-1; tentatively, D is TRBD1 (6 bases). The germline V gene has CDR1 SQVTM and CDR2 ANQGSEA. Trimming cost V 7 bases and J 2 bases, with 15 bases left between them. CDR3 size: 14 residues. Written as DNA, the CDR3 is TGCAGCGCTCGATTCAGGGGTACCTACAATGAGCAGTTCTTC. Its translation is CSARFRGTYNEQFF.

By share, this clonotype ranks as medium-sized. The chain uses TRBV2 and TRBJ1-2, with D possibly TRBD1 on 5 matching bases. CDR1 and CDR2 (germline): SNHLY, FYNNEI. This CDR3 spans 12 amino acids. V dropped 1 base and J dropped 7 bases, with 7 bases sitting between them. The CDR3 sequence: CASSEGGLGYTF. The DNA for the CDR3 is TGTGCCAGCAGTGAAGGGGGACTTGGCTACACCTTC.

The J gene is TRBJ1-4, the V gene TRBV25-1; 7 nucleotides line up with TRBD1. The junction had 6 bases not matched to a gene; V was cut back by 3 bases and J by 5 bases. The CDR3 consists of 15 residues. CDR1 MGHDK and CDR2 SYGVNS come from the germline V gene. CDR3 sequence (DNA): TGTGCCAGCAGTGATCCCGGACAGGTGAATGAAAAACTGTTTTTT. Its translation: CASSDPGQVNEKLFF.

This chain links TRBV11-2 with TRBJ2-1, with no clear D. The CDR3 totals 14 residues. V gave up 5 bases and J gave up 1 base, with 9 bases separating them. CDR1 is SGHAT, CDR2 FQNNGV, per germline. Here the CDR3 reads CASSPRLSYNEQFF. In DNA, the CDR3 is TGTGCCAGCAGCCCCAGGCTATCCTACAATGAGCAGTTCTTC.

J is TRBJ1-5 and V is TRBV30; 9 nucleotides align to TRBD1. Germline V CDR1 and CDR2: GTSNPN, SVGIG (reference sequence). V was pared by 5 bases and J by 6 bases, with 5 bases of the junction left unmatched. This CDR3 is 13 amino acids long. This CDR3 reads CAWSRQGGQPQHF. The CDR3 DNA reads TGTGCCTGGTCCCGACAGGGGGGTCAGCCCCAGCATTTT.

This clonotype occurred a few times. DNA of the CDR3: TGTGCCAGCAGCTCCGGACAGAAGCAGTACTTC. Translated, it gives CASSSGQKQYF. The rearrangement joins TRBV7-3 to TRBJ2-7, with D maybe TRBD1 (6 bases). The ends were cut back, 4 bases at V and 8 bases at J, with 9 bases in the middle. CDR3 length: 11 amino acids. The germline V gene has CDR1 SGHTA and CDR2 FQGTGA.

V and J are TRBV19 and TRBJ1-3; D unresolved. V lost 2 bases, J lost 4 bases, and 6 bases lay in between. The germline CDR1 and CDR2 sequences are LNHDA and SQIVND (reference sequence). The CDR3 runs 13 residues. The CDR3 coding sequence is TGTGCCAGTAGTATACGAGGCGGAAACACCATATATTTT. This encodes CASSIRGGNTIYF.

The chain recombines TRBV27 with TRBJ2-5; D is undetermined. Germline-derived CDR1 and CDR2 are MNHEY and SMNVEV (reference sequence). Trimming took 3 bases from V and 5 from J, leaving 16 bases between them. CDR3 length equals 15 residues. The CDR3 nucleotides read TGTGCCAGCAGTTTGTCCGGCCCGACGAGGGAGACCCAGTACTTC. It specifies CASSLSGPTRETQYF.

This clonotype was detected only a few times. This chain uses TRBV24-1 with TRBJ2-2; D is unclear. CDR3 length equals 16 residues. Trimming removed 1 base from V and 1 base from J, with 9 bases in between. Germline V gives CDR1 KGHDR, CDR2 SFDVKD. The CDR3 spells CATSDFGGLNTGELFF. CDR3 sequence (DNA): TGTGCCACCAGTGATTTCGGCGGCTTGAACACCGGGGAGCTGTTTTTT.

The chain employs TRBV7-2 and TRBJ2-5; D might be TRBD1 (6 bases). V was cut by 1 base and J by 3 bases, with 9 bases left in between. The CDR3 spans 14 residues. Germline values: CDR1 SGHTA, CDR2 FQGNSA. CDR3 sequence (DNA): TGTGCCAGCAGCTTAGTGAAGGGGGAAGAGACCCAGTACTTC. It yields the protein CASSLVKGEETQYF.

This clonotype was found once. In nucleotides, the CDR3 is TGCGCCAGCAGCCCCAGGGAAAGCTCTGGGGCCAACGTCCTGACTTTC. It codes for CASSPRESSGANVLTF. The chain uses TRBV10-1 and TRBJ2-6, with D possibly matching TRBD1 (5 bases). The ends were cut back, 6 bases at V and 0 bases at J, with 12 bases in the middle. The germline gives CDR1 WNHNN, CDR2 SYGVQD (reference sequence). There are 16 residues in the CDR3.

The chain has TRBV5-1 and TRBJ2-5; no reliable D call. The CDR3 sequence is 14 residues long. The V end lost 2 bases, the J end lost 1 base, and 9 bases lay between the germline ends. CDR1 and CDR2 from the germline V gene are SGHRS and YFSETQ. The CDR3: CASSFQAGQETQYF. The CDR3, as DNA: TGCGCCAGCAGCTTCCAGGCAGGCCAAGAGACCCAGTACTTC.

This clonotype was found a few times. V usage is TRBV29-1 and J usage is TRBJ2-5; D possibly corresponds to TRBD2 (7 bases). Trimming cost V 4 bases and J 3 bases, with 12 bases left between them. Germline CDR1 and CDR2: SQVTM and ANQGSEA. The CDR3 length is 13 residues. The DNA of the CDR3 is TGCAGCGTTGGGGGCGGGGGCGAAGAGACCCAGTACTTC. Its translation: CSVGGGGEETQYF.